Sequencing of this TCR beta chain was carried out in a study of regulatory T cells in long-lasting Graves disease. For TCR beta, libraries came from iRepertoire HTBI primers and Arm-PCR of CDR3 regions. TCRdb re-called the multiplex PCR reads through MiXCR, storing one row per CDR3 protein. The repertoire includes 440,000 or so distinct CDR3 sequences, roughly 17% of them detected once, and about 10% sits in the top ten. Indicated time point: newly diagnosed GD, antithyroid drugs for less than 3 months. PBMC-extracted RNA yielded the TCR library. General study findings and limits: Those with persistent disease had in common more public clonotypes (about 2,500) than new patients (approximately 970).

Many counts were recorded for this clonotype. The antigen remains undetermined. This same sample was also part of a study on T cells in Graves' hyperthyroidism and ophthalmopathy. That source reports: In patients aged 18 to 65, hyperthyroidism was newly diagnosed, with duration under 2 months.

Sequencing used peripheral blood mononuclear cells (PBMCs), obtained at new diagnosis, from a patient treated with antithyroid drugs. This TCR derives from a woman in her twenties or thirties with Graves disease.

For the CDR3, the DNA is TGTGCCAGCAGTTTCCTTTCATTCGGACAGGGCAAACTAGCCAAAAACATTCAGTACTTC. Protein: CASSFLSFGQGKLAKNIQYF. The J gene is TRBJ2-4, the V gene TRBV28; 8 nucleotides agree with TRBD1. Germline CDR1 MDHEN, CDR2 SYDVKM. J was trimmed by 0 bases and V by 3 bases; bases with no gene match: 16. The CDR3 is 20 residues long.